These 8 T cell receptor beta chains share one sample of origin, sequenced in a study of T cell repertoires in cytomegalovirus infection. MiXCR, run by TCRdb on the reads, gives a single entry per CDR3 protein. Altogether 70,000 or so distinct CDR3 sequences are present, about 29% being singletons, with the ten largest covering roughly three fifths. Their target antigens are unknown. The specimen was CD8+ T cells from cultured PBMCs, collected from culture after CMV antigen stimulation. These receptors all come from a human donor in good health (CMV status not recorded). Some clones in this sample may be carry-over from other donors' samples.

This clonotype was counted only a few times. J is TRBJ1-5 and V is TRBV7-9; 9 positions match TRBD1. CDR3 length: 14 amino acids. Germline loops: CDR1 SEHNR, CDR2 FQNEAQ (reference sequence). V shed 4 bases and J 4 bases; nucleotides not matched to a gene: 2. CDR3 region: CASSSGTGNQPQHF. The DNA of the CDR3 is TGTGCCAGCAGCTCCGGGACAGGGAATCAGCCCCAGCATTTT.

In this sample, this clonotype turned up a few times. This chain links TRBV20-1 with TRBJ2-1, with D perhaps being TRBD1 or TRBD2 (5 bases each). This CDR3 is 15 amino acids long. Trimming took 0 bases from V and 9 from J, leaving 18 bases between them. Germline V lookup: CDR1 DFQATT, CDR2 SNEGSKA (reference sequence). The CDR3 DNA reads as TGCAGTGCTAGAGATTGGGGGTTAGGCGGCAGTGAGCAGTTCTTC. It is translated as CSARDWGLGGSEQFF.

The V call is TRBV18, the J call TRBJ2-1; possible D gene TRBD2, 6 bases. This CDR3 is 13 amino acids long. Per germline, CDR1 KGHSH and CDR2 LQKENI. The V and J ends lost 2 bases and 8 bases respectively, with 10 bases between them. DNA of the CDR3: TGTGCCAGCTCACCATTCCCTAGCGATGAGCAGTTCTTC. Its translation is CASSPFPSDEQFF.

J is TRBJ1-1 and V is TRBV19; TRBD1 might be the D (5 bases). V was trimmed by 8 bases and J by 0 bases, leaving 13 bases between them. The CDR3 length is 14 residues. Germline V gene lookup returns CDR1 LNHDA and CDR2 SQIVND (reference sequence). CDR3 loop: CASWGAGLNTEAFF. For the CDR3, the DNA is TGTGCCAGTTGGGGTGCGGGGCTGAACACTGAAGCTTTCTTT.

The table lists this clonotype with a few counts. The rearrangement links TRBV20-1 to TRBJ2-3, with D perhaps assigned TRBD1 or TRBD2 (6 bases each). This CDR3 contains 15 residues. Per the germline V gene, CDR1 is DFQATT and CDR2 is SNEGSKA (reference sequence). With 3 bases removed from V and 0 bases from J, the gap between germline ends came to 13 bases. CDR3 in DNA: TGCAGTGCTAGGTTTAGGGGGGTCAGCACAGATACGCAGTATTTT. This gives the protein CSARFRGVSTDTQYF.

The CDR3 here is CASSQDRVVNQPQHF. The CDR3 nucleotides read TGCGCCAGCAGCCAAGATCGCGTAGTCAATCAGCCCCAGCATTTT. The J gene is TRBJ1-5, the V gene TRBV4-3; D gene ambiguous. Trimming removed 0 bases at V and 3 bases at J, with 9 bases between. There are 15 residues in the CDR3. CDR1 is LGHNA, CDR2 YSLEER, per germline.

J is TRBJ2-1 and V is TRBV7-9; 11 bases fit TRBD1. There are 15 residues in the CDR3. J lost 5 bases, V lost 4 bases, and 4 bases had no gene match. The germline V gene encodes CDR1 SEHNR and CDR2 FQNEAQ (reference sequence). CDR3 loop: CASSSRDRGDNEQFF. The CDR3 DNA reads TGTGCCAGCAGCTCTAGGGACAGGGGGGACAATGAGCAGTTCTTC.

Worth noting for this clonotype: This likely comes from a read error, as the CDR3 has no conserved phenylalanine or tryptophan at its end. This chain connects TRBV19 to TRBJ2-5; TRBD2 aligns across 9 bases. V was pared by 2 bases and J by 2 bases, with 12 bases of the junction left unmatched. The CDR3 sequence is 18 residues long. CDR1 and CDR2 from the germline V gene are LNHDA and SQIVND (reference sequence). The CDR3 loop is CASSIRRGRLAVQETQYS. CDR3 in DNA: TGTGCCAGTAGTATACGTCGGGGGAGACTAGCGGTACAAGAGACCCAGTACTCC.